This TCR beta chain was retrieved from a study of T cell changes during pregnancy in multiple sclerosis (dated by TCRdb to between 2018 and 2021). In the study overall: Changes in the T cell repertoire over the course of pregnancy were examined in this study in women with multiple sclerosis.

A word on this clone: Its target antigen remains unknown. Base qualities are not recorded, but no much larger clone differs from it by a single base.

To prepare the library, the immunoSEQ multiplex PCR assay was applied. TCRdb holds this immuneACCESS table with in-frame rearrangements only. Some clones are missing; in checked studies, unresolved V genes explain under half, and the rest has no known cause. The sample data list 75,000 to 95,000 clones, and about 92% of these were observed just once. The ten largest clones capture 2% to 2.5% of the sample. Sample: peripheral blood, taken after pregnancy. This receptor was identified in a female donor with multiple sclerosis, enrolled in a pregnancy study.

The CDR3 region: CATSRDGTVFEKLFF. The DNA sequence is given as TGTGCCACCAGCAGAGATGGGACAGTTTTTGAAAAACTGTTTTTT. Recombination linked TRBV15 to TRBJ1-4; 7 central bases correspond to TRBD1. According to the germline V gene (reference sequence), CDR1 reads LNHNV and CDR2 reads YYDKDF. V is trimmed back by 0 bases and J by 7 bases, and the junction contains 5 bases that no gene match accounts for. From the cysteine up to the phenylalanine, the CDR3 has a length of 15 residues. Only the CDR3 DNA stays, 45 bases, in frame from base 1.